This TCR beta chain was retrieved from a study of cytomegalovirus exposure and HLA in healthy donors. As for the study in general: Early released data had about 80 million unique TCRs, all coming from HLA-typed donors.

Study results and limitations: The only immune exposure information that was available was CMV serostatus. Reportedly, TCR beta sequences accurately predicted HLA-A and HLA-B alleles in most subjects.

Germline trimming cut 1 base from V and 3 bases from J; bases unmatched to any gene: 11. There are 18 residues in the CDR3. Germline CDR1 SGHTA, CDR2 FQGNSA. PCR primers comprised 60 Vbeta and 13 Jbeta primers. Produced via immunoSEQ multiplex PCR; TCRdb's table is partial and in-frame only. The sample carries hundreds of thousands of clones, more than 85% recorded once. Turning to this clone: Its antigen is unknown.

This chain joins TRBV7-2 and TRBJ1-4; TRBD1 aligns across 7 bases. The TCR originated in a woman aged 18 to 35 in good health and CMV-seronegative. The sequenced material came from PBMCs. This CDR3 is CASSLGPPYRGPNEKLFF. The CDR3 DNA follows: TGTGCCAGCAGCTTAGGCCCCCCATACAGGGGCCCTAATGAAAAACTGTTTTTT.